The 27 T cell receptor beta chains below all came from one sample that was sequenced in a study of blood T cell repertoires in COVID-19. Data came from immunoSEQ multiplex PCR; TCRdb stores just in-frame clones and leaves some out. The sample consists of some 94,000 clones, 80% to 90% of them appearing once. Sequences were obtained from peripheral blood. These receptor sequences come from a human donor in a cohort sampled during active COVID-19.

Comments on this clone: Mismatch with germline at one junction end may stem from a read error. The chain links TRBV5-1 to TRBJ1-2, with 9 bases fitting TRBD1. Per germline, CDR1 SGHRS and CDR2 YFSETQ. The CDR3 has 15 amino acids. CDR3 bases: TGCGCCAGCAGCTTGGATACAGGGGGCGGGTCAAGCACCGACTTC. Translated: CASSLDTGGGSSTDF.

This chain connects TRBV24-1 to TRBJ1-2, with 8 bases aligning to TRBD1. Germline V gives CDR1 KGHDR, CDR2 SFDVKD. After removal of 2 bases from V and 4 bases from J, the junction contained 5 bases not matched to a gene. The CDR3 runs 15 residues. As DNA, the CDR3 is TGTGCCACCAGTGATTCCGGACAGGGCGGCTATGGCTACACCTTC. This gives the protein CATSDSGQGGYGYTF.

The CDR3 bases are TGCGCCAGCAGCCAAGTAGGCCAGGGAAGTGACTATGGCTACACCTTC. Amino acids: CASSQVGQGSDYGYTF. The chain has TRBV4-1 and TRBJ1-2, with D possibly TRBD1 on 5 matching bases. The V and J ends lost 1 base and 3 bases respectively, with 15 bases between them. The germline CDR1 and CDR2 sequences are MGHRA and YSYEKL. The CDR3 is 16 residues long.

The chain joins TRBV2 to TRBJ2-1; 13 positions match TRBD2. The CDR3 has 15 amino acids. The junction had 9 bases not matched to a gene; V was cut back by 9 bases and J by 7 bases. CDR1 SNHLY and CDR2 FYNNEI come from the germline V gene. CDR3 in DNA: TGTGCCAGTACTAGCGGGAGGGTATCTAGGAATGAGCAGTTCTTC. Translation: CASTSGRVSRNEQFF.

The CDR3 DNA reads as TGTGCCAGCAGCTTGGGTCAGGGGAGTAATCAGCCCCAGCATTTT. It codes for CASSLGQGSNQPQHF. This chain joins TRBV5-6 and TRBJ1-5; weak D call: TRBD1 (6 bases). CDR3 length: 15 residues. Trimming pared 0 bases from V and 4 bases from J, leaving 11 bases between. Per germline, CDR1 SGHDT and CDR2 YYEEEE.

The J gene is TRBJ2-3, the V gene TRBV5-4; possibly TRBD2 for D (5 bases). The CDR3 has 15 amino acids. Germline CDR1 reads SGHNT; CDR2 reads YYREEE (reference sequence). Trimming left V 0 bases short and J 1 base short, with 9 bases between. CDR3: CASSLELGGTDTQYF. In DNA form, the CDR3 reads TGTGCCAGCAGCTTGGAACTAGGCGGCACAGATACGCAGTATTTT.

In this sample, this clone turned up a few times. The same CDR3 is also encoded by other DNA sequences in this sample. The chain's CDR3 is CASSLGAREQYF. The CDR3 DNA reads as TGTGCCAGCAGTTTAGGGGCTAGGGAGCAGTACTTC. The chain uses TRBV28 and TRBJ2-7; TRBD1 might be the D (5 bases). The CDR3 covers 12 residues. The V gene's germline CDR1 is MDHEN and CDR2 SYDVKM. Trimming shortened V by 2 bases and J by 7 bases, and 9 bases separated the two germline ends. The full variable domain, with the rest looked up from reference TRBV28 and TRBJ2-7, is DVKVTQSSRYLVKRTGEKVFLECVQDMDHENMFWYRQDPGLGLRLIYFSYDVKMKEKGDIPEGYSVSREKKERFSLILESASTNQTSMYLCASSLGAREQYFGPGTRLTVT.

This clone was detected only once. V usage is TRBV6-5 and J usage is TRBJ2-3; possibly TRBD2 for D (6 bases). CDR3 length equals 13 residues. Trimming took 5 bases from V and 6 from J, leaving 12 bases between them. Per the germline V gene, CDR1 is MNHEY and CDR2 is SVGAGI. The CDR3, as DNA: TGTGCCAGCAGTCTTCAGGAGGGTGATACGCAGTATTTT. It encodes CASSLQEGDTQYF.

The chain has TRBV5-1 and TRBJ1-1; D is possibly TRBD1 (5 bases). V was clipped by 4 bases and J by 8 bases, with 18 bases between them. This CDR3 is 14 amino acids long. Germline CDR1 SGHRS, CDR2 YFSETQ. Here the CDR3 DNA reads TGCGCCAGCAGCCACGGTACAGGAACTGACGAAGCTTTCTTT. Its translation: CASSHGTGTDEAFF.

The rearrangement uses TRBV5-6 and TRBJ2-5; TRBD2 agrees at 7 bases. Germline values: CDR1 SGHDT, CDR2 YYEEEE. The CDR3 extends over 13 amino acids. The trim removed 4 bases at V and 10 bases at J, leaving 10 bases unmatched. In DNA, the CDR3 is TGTGCCAGCAGCCGGGGGGTTAGTGGTGGCCAGTACTTC. Its translation: CASSRGVSGGQYF.

There are a few counts of this clone. V is TRBV10-3 and J is TRBJ2-7; 9 bases are a match to TRBD1. Trimming took 5 bases from V and 3 from J; bases not matched to a gene: 8. This CDR3 contains 15 residues. CDR1 and CDR2 from the germline V gene are ENHRY and SYGVKD. In DNA form, the CDR3 reads TGTGCCATCAGTAACCCCGGACAGGGGTACTACGAGCAGTACTTC. This codes for CAISNPGQGYYEQYF.

The V gene is TRBV18, the J gene TRBJ1-1, with TRBD1 identical over 10 bases. In germline, CDR1 is KGHSH, CDR2 LQKENI. The length of the CDR3 is 17 residues. Trimming removed 2 bases from V and 0 bases from J; junction bases left unmatched: 6. The CDR3 spells CASSPMDRGFLNTEAFF. The CDR3 DNA reads TGTGCCAGCTCACCAATGGACAGGGGGTTCCTGAACACTGAAGCTTTCTTT.

This chain connects TRBV11-2 to TRBJ2-7, with D maybe TRBD1 (6 bases). The germline V gene has CDR1 SGHAT and CDR2 FQNNGV. The CDR3 spans 13 residues. Trimming pared 0 bases from V and 9 bases from J, leaving 12 bases between. Here the CDR3 DNA reads TGTGCCAGCAGCTTAGAACAGGGTGGGAGGCAGTACTTC. Its translation: CASSLEQGGRQYF.

This chain links TRBV19 with TRBJ1-1, with a possible D match to TRBD1 (6 bases). This CDR3 contains 15 residues. Germline V gives CDR1 LNHDA, CDR2 SQIVND (reference sequence). Trimming stripped 0 bases from V and 8 bases from J, with 16 bases between. The CDR3 DNA sequence: TGTGCCAGTAGTATAGATAGCTGGCAGGGGTCGGAAGCTTTCTTT. It is translated as CASSIDSWQGSEAFF.

The chain carries TRBV20-1 and TRBJ2-7; D unresolved. CDR1 is DFQATT and CDR2 is SNEGSKA in the germline V gene (reference sequence). This CDR3 spans 12 amino acids. The V end lost 3 bases, the J end lost 1 base, and 7 bases lay between the germline ends. CDR3 DNA sequence: TGCAGTGCTAGTGCAGGATCCTACGAGCAGTACTTC. It codes for CSASAGSYEQYF.

The chain is built from TRBV19 and TRBJ2-1; 16 bases are shared with TRBD2. CDR1 is LNHDA, CDR2 SQIVND, per germline (reference sequence). V was pared by 3 bases and J by 5 bases, with 4 bases of the junction left unmatched. CDR3 length: 17 amino acids. This chain's CDR3 is CASSMWGTSGRDNEQFF. The CDR3 region has the DNA TGTGCCAGTAGTATGTGGGGGACTAGCGGGAGGGACAATGAGCAGTTCTTC. Based on the CDR3 plus reference TRBV19 and TRBJ2-1, the full variable domain is DGGITQSPKYLFRKEGQNVTLSCEQNLNHDAMYWYRQDPGQGLRLIYYSQIVNDFQKGDIAEGYSVSREKKESFPLTVTSAQKNPTAFYLCASSMWGTSGRDNEQFFGPGTRLTVL.

This chain joins TRBV2 and TRBJ1-2, with D unclear. Germline values: CDR1 SNHLY, CDR2 FYNNEI. This CDR3 region has 13 residues. The V gene lost 11 bases and the J gene lost 0 bases, with 13 bases spanning the gap. The CDR3 coding sequence is TGTGCCCTATTCCCACGCGCTAACTATGGCTACACCTTC. Residues: CALFPRANYGYTF.

The gene calls are TRBV2 and TRBJ2-1, with TRBD1 as a possible D gene (6 bases). The CDR3 has 16 amino acids. The germline V gene has CDR1 SNHLY and CDR2 FYNNEI. With 6 bases removed from V and 1 base from J, the gap between germline ends came to 16 bases. The DNA for the CDR3 is TGTGCCAGCAGCCTTACAGGGAATCGTTCCTACAATGAGCAGTTCTTC. This translates into CASSLTGNRSYNEQFF.

This clone was counted a few times. The same CDR3 arises from other DNA sequences in this sample as well. This rearrangement joins TRBV7-2 to TRBJ1-1, with TRBD1 matching 7 bases. Trimming removed 4 bases from V and 2 bases from J; junction bases left unmatched: 7. Looked up from germline, CDR1 is SGHTA and CDR2 is FQGNSA. The CDR3 is made up of 15 amino acids. The CDR3 nucleotides read TGTGCCAGCAGCTCCTCAAGGGGGCGAAACACTGAAGCTTTCTTT. Its translation: CASSSSRGRNTEAFF.

This chain uses TRBV6-2 or TRBV6-3 with TRBJ2-1; 11 bases match TRBD2. Germline V gives CDR1 MNHEY, CDR2 SVGEGT. The V segment lost 4 bases and the J segment 0 bases; nucleotides outside the gene matches: 5. The CDR3 runs 17 residues. The CDR3 is CASSSGSGRGSYNEQFF. The CDR3 DNA is TGTGCCAGCAGTTCCGGTAGCGGGAGGGGCTCCTACAATGAGCAGTTCTTC.

This chain connects TRBV12-3 or TRBV12-4 to TRBJ2-5, with a possible D match to TRBD1 (6 bases). The CDR3 totals 13 residues. Trimming removed 5 bases from V and 3 bases from J, with 10 bases in between. CDR3 coding DNA: TGTGCCAGCAGTCGGACAGCTAAAGAGACCCAGTACTTC. Its protein product is CASSRTAKETQYF.

The sample holds one count of this clone. The chain couples TRBV5-1 to TRBJ1-4, with a tentative D call TRBD1 (6 bases). The length of the CDR3 is 14 residues. CDR1 SGHRS and CDR2 YFSETQ come from the germline V gene. V was shortened by 4 bases and J by 4 bases, with 11 bases between the two germline ends. CDR3 sequence (DNA): TGCGCCAGCAGCCCGGGACAAATTAATGAAAAACTGTTTTTT. Its protein product is CASSPGQINEKLFF.

This clone was counted once. The chain carries TRBV7-2 and TRBJ2-2; 7 positions agree with TRBD1. V shed 2 bases and J 4 bases; nucleotides not matched to a gene: 4. Per germline, CDR1 SGHTA and CDR2 FQGNSA. CDR3 length equals 15 residues. In DNA, the CDR3 is TGTGCCAGCAGCTTATACAGGGGAGCCACCGGGGAGCTGTTTTTT. Translation gives CASSLYRGATGELFF.

The V call is TRBV7-9, the J call TRBJ1-5; weak D call: TRBD1 (5 bases). V lost 1 base and J lost 3, with 16 bases in between. Germline-derived CDR1 and CDR2 are SEHNR and FQNEAQ (reference sequence). The CDR3 sequence is 17 residues long. CDR3: CASSLGRQGRFNQPQHF. CDR3 in DNA: TGTGCCAGCAGCTTAGGTCGGCAGGGCCGTTTCAATCAGCCCCAGCATTTT.

The V gene is TRBV6-6, the J gene TRBJ2-7; tentative D call: TRBD1 (7 bases). The CDR3 runs 15 residues. Per germline, CDR1 MNHNY and CDR2 SVGAGI (reference sequence). V was shortened by 2 bases and J by 1 base, with 12 bases between the two germline ends. The CDR3 loop is CASSYGQGGSYEQYF. In DNA, the CDR3 is TGTGCCAGCAGTTACGGGCAGGGGGGTTCCTACGAGCAGTACTTC.

The J gene is TRBJ2-5, the V gene TRBV18; weak D call: TRBD1 (5 bases). Trimming took off 2 bases at V and 3 bases at J, with 7 bases between the two ends. The germline V gene has CDR1 KGHSH and CDR2 LQKENI. The CDR3 has 13 residues. This CDR3 reads CASSPGAEETQYF. The CDR3 DNA is TGTGCCAGCTCACCAGGGGCAGAAGAGACCCAGTACTTC.

This clone has a single count. This chain links TRBV27 with TRBJ1-2; possibly TRBD1 for D (6 bases). This CDR3 has 13 amino acids. The ends were cut back, 6 bases at V and 8 bases at J, with 16 bases in the middle. Germline-derived CDR1 and CDR2 are MNHEY and SMNVEV (reference sequence). CDR3 loop: CASRPEGDLGYTF. The CDR3 DNA follows: TGTGCCAGCAGACCTGAGGGGGATTTAGGCTACACCTTC.